The text below deals with one T cell receptor (beta chain). As yet, its antigen is unknown. The authors amplified TCR beta CDR3 regions from RNA transcripts. First-round RT-PCR relied on HTBI primers, and a second-round multiplex PCR came next. TCRdb re-derived calls from the multiplex PCR reads in MiXCR, one entry per CDR3 protein. The sample has approximately 700,000 distinct CDR3 sequences; 40% are singletons. All donors with ophthalmopathy were recorded as having moderate-to-severe activity, CAS ≥3, NOSPECS ≥4 and a duration under 3 months. No donor had other autoimmune disease, uncontrolled infection, pregnancy or lactation. These data are taken from a study of Graves' ophthalmopathy and Graves' hyperthyroidism. Notes on the study in general: Detection in blood was also observed for most expanded thyroid clonotypes above 0.001 frequency. This model predicted ophthalmopathy progression (sensitivity 65% to 71%, specificity around 72%).

The germline V gene has CDR1 DFQATT and CDR2 SNEGSKA (reference sequence). V was cut by 8 bases and J by 5 bases, with 18 bases left in between. This CDR3 spans 13 amino acids. The sequenced sample was peripheral blood. V usage is TRBV20-1 and J usage is TRBJ2-5, with D possibly TRBD2 on 6 matching bases. The sequence derives from an adult man with Graves' ophthalmopathy. This CDR3 is CSSTLREKETQYF. CDR3 nucleotides: TGCAGTTCCACCTTGCGGGAAAAGGAGACCCAGTACTTC.